This T cell receptor beta chain was recorded in a study of shared clonotypes between healthy human individuals. Study-level findings and limits: Larger estimated richness was generally seen in naive subsets than in memory subsets.

TCRdb's table, derived via immunoSEQ multiplex PCR, lists solely in-frame clones and lacks some. In the table there are some 680,000 clones, approximately 73% of which are singletons. This clone occurred once. The target antigen is unknown. The sequenced sample consisted of memory CD4+ T cells sorted from blood. Subset of the sample: CD45RA-negative fraction. The clonotype comes from a woman in her twenties or thirties in good health.

The CDR3 reads CASRGGSSNQPQHF. The CDR3 bases are TGTGCCAGCAGGGGGGGGTCGAGCAATCAGCCCCAGCATTTT. V is TRBV6-6 and J is TRBJ1-5; TRBD1 might be the D (5 bases). This CDR3 spans 14 amino acids. Per germline, CDR1 MNHNY and CDR2 SVGAGI (reference sequence). Trimming took off 6 bases at V and 1 base at J, with 10 bases between the two ends.